This T cell receptor (beta chain) was found in a study of blood T cells in healthy people across ages. The study, taken as a whole, reports: As naive T cell percentage varied, TCR beta diversity correlated strongly with it.

Combining a sample-barcoded 5' primer with a J-beta primer mix, a second PCR ran for roughly 6 to 12 cycles. Researchers report that a template-switch adaptor with 12 random nucleotides tagged each cDNA molecule. All samples yielded 2.5 million or more CDR3-containing paired-end reads. TCRdb reprocessed the 5' RACE reads via MiXCR and lists one record per CDR3 protein. The sample has 890,000 or so distinct CDR3 sequences, about 62% seen once. A remark on this clonotype: Its specificity is not known.

The germline CDR1 and CDR2 sequences are SQVTM and ANQGSEA. With 1 base removed from V and 2 bases from J, the gap between germline ends came to 4 bases. The CDR3 has 12 residues. The authors isolated at least 6 million PBMCs per sample. The rearrangement uses TRBV29-1 and TRBJ2-3; D gene unclear. The receptor was isolated from a man between 25 and 39 years old in good health. Sequencing was carried out using blood. The CDR3: CSVEGYTDTQYF. The CDR3 bases are TGCAGCGTTGAAGGGTACACAGATACGCAGTATTTT.